Below, 31 T cell receptor beta chains from the same sample are listed, as sequenced in a study of cytomegalovirus exposure and HLA in healthy donors. The PCR ran on 60 Vbeta and 13 Jbeta primers. Assay used: immunoSEQ multiplex PCR; TCRdb lists only in-frame clones, some missing. Its listing shows about 110,000 clones. Sequenced: PBMCs. These receptors came from a man aged 45-60 years in good health and CMV-seronegative.

This CDR3 is CASSLRQGYYGYTF. The DNA of the CDR3 is TGTGCCAGTAGTCTTCGACAGGGATACTATGGCTACACCTTC. This chain uses TRBV19 with TRBJ1-2, with 7 nucleotides matching TRBD1. The ends lost 5 bases at V and 3 bases at J; junction bases unmatched: 6. Germline-derived CDR1 and CDR2 are LNHDA and SQIVND (reference sequence). The CDR3 has 14 residues.

The rearrangement joins TRBV2 to TRBJ2-2, with D perhaps TRBD1 (6 bases). The CDR3 runs 16 residues. The germline V gene encodes CDR1 SNHLY and CDR2 FYNNEI. V was cut by 6 bases and J by 0 bases, with 14 bases left in between. The CDR3: CASSTLGAANTGELFF. CDR3 sequence (DNA): TGTGCCAGCAGCACCCTGGGGGCGGCGAACACCGGGGAGCTGTTTTTT.

Here the CDR3 reads CASSPQAGMYQETQYF. Here the CDR3 DNA reads TGTGCCAGCTCACCACAGGCGGGAATGTACCAAGAGACCCAGTACTTC. This chain links TRBV18 with TRBJ2-5; TRBD2 might be the D (6 bases). Germline lookup yields CDR1 KGHSH and CDR2 LQKENI. The CDR3 totals 16 residues. V was pared by 1 base and J by 0 bases, with 12 bases between.

J is TRBJ1-2 and V is TRBV5-1; TRBD1 is a possible D gene (6 bases). This CDR3 has 13 amino acids. Deletions cut 0 bases from V and 6 bases from J, with 9 bases between. The V gene's germline CDR1 is SGHRS and CDR2 YFSETQ. CDR3 bases: TGCGCCAGCAGCTTGGAACAGGGAGATGGCTACACCTTC. Protein: CASSLEQGDGYTF.

The rearrangement links TRBV5-4 to TRBJ2-6, with TRBD1 matching over 8 bases. The CDR3 runs to 15 residues. Germline V gene sequence: CDR1 SGHNT, CDR2 YYREEE (reference sequence). The CDR3 DNA reads as TGTGCAGGCAGGGGGCCTAACTCTGGGGCCAACGTCCTGACTTTC. Translating gives CAGRGPNSGANVLTF.

The CDR3: CASSSGGSNEQFF. The CDR3 DNA sequence: TGTGCCAGCAGCTCGGGGGGGAGCAATGAGCAGTTCTTC. The chain links TRBV7-9 to TRBJ2-1; 8 bases fit TRBD2. From germline, CDR1 is SEHNR and CDR2 FQNEAQ (reference sequence). The ends lost 4 bases at V and 6 bases at J; junction bases unmatched: 2. The CDR3 loop spans 13 amino acids.

The chain joins TRBV6-1 to TRBJ1-2; 7 bases agree with TRBD1. Per germline, CDR1 MNHNS and CDR2 SASEGT. V was clipped by 10 bases and J by 1 base; unmatched bases: 9. CDR3 length equals 14 residues. The CDR3 loop reads CATYTGAINYGYTF. CDR3 DNA sequence: TGTGCCACCTATACAGGGGCGATTAACTATGGCTACACCTTC.

The chain joins TRBV15 to TRBJ2-3; 10 positions agree with TRBD1. Germline-derived CDR1 and CDR2 are LNHNV and YYDKDF (reference sequence). The CDR3 totals 16 residues. V shed 1 base and J 8 bases; nucleotides not matched to a gene: 9. The CDR3 DNA follows: TGTGCCACCAGCAGAGGACTGACAGGGGGCGCGGGTACGCAGTATTTT. It yields the protein CATSRGLTGGAGTQYF. Supplemented by reference TRBV15 and TRBJ2-3, the full variable domain reads DAMVIQNPRYQVTQFGKPVTLSCSQTLNHNVMYWYQQKSSQAPKLLFHYYDKDFNNEADTPDNFQSRRPNTSFCFLDIRSPGLGDTAMYLCATSRGLTGGAGTQYFGPGTRLTVL.

This chain joins TRBV5-1 and TRBJ1-2; TRBD1 matches 7 bases. This CDR3 is built from 13 residues. J was trimmed by 4 bases and V by 2 bases; bases with no gene match: 2. The germline CDR1 and CDR2 sequences are SGHRS and YFSETQ. Here the CDR3 reads CASSFQGGYGYTF. The CDR3 DNA is TGCGCCAGCAGCTTCCAGGGGGGCTATGGCTACACCTTC.

The chain carries TRBV15 and TRBJ1-5; D ambiguous. CDR1 LNHNV and CDR2 YYDKDF come from the germline V gene (reference sequence). The CDR3 totals 14 residues. V shed 1 base and J shed 1 base, with 5 bases lying between them. CDR3 sequence (DNA): TGTGCCACCAGCAGAGGCGGGAGCAATCAGCCCCAGCATTTT. This translates into CATSRGGSNQPQHF.

V is TRBV11-1 and J is TRBJ1-2, with TRBD1 identical over 7 bases. Germline assignment: CDR1 SGHAT and CDR2 FQDESV (reference sequence). V lost 5 bases and J lost 7; bases outside the gene matches: 13. This CDR3 has 15 amino acids. The CDR3 DNA follows: TGTGCCAGCAGCCTACAGGGGCAGGGGCTCCCTGGCTACACCTTC. This sequence encodes CASSLQGQGLPGYTF.

CDR3 in amino acids: CASSHLATSGGYEQYF. CDR3 sequence (DNA): TGCGCCAGCAGCCACCTCGCGACTAGCGGGGGATACGAGCAGTACTTC. This rearrangement joins TRBV4-1 to TRBJ2-7; 12 nucleotides align to TRBD2. The germline CDR1 and CDR2 sequences are MGHRA and YSYEKL. The CDR3 is made up of 16 amino acids. J lost 4 bases, V lost 3 bases, and 7 bases had no gene match.

The chain carries TRBV19 and TRBJ1-3; TRBD1 might be the D (6 bases). The CDR3 contains 15 residues. Trimming shortened V by 4 bases and J by 1 base, and 11 bases separated the two germline ends. Looked up from germline, CDR1 is LNHDA and CDR2 is SQIVND (reference sequence). CDR3 sequence: CASSNQGGSGNTIYF. The CDR3 nucleotides are TGTGCCAGTAGTAACCAAGGGGGATCTGGAAACACCATATATTTT.

The chain employs TRBV5-4 and TRBJ2-7; 9 bases align to TRBD2. Germline lookup yields CDR1 SGHNT and CDR2 YYREEE (reference sequence). CDR3 length equals 15 residues. The V segment lost 0 bases and the J segment 3 bases; nucleotides outside the gene matches: 4. The CDR3 is CASSLGSGGLYEQYF. As DNA, the CDR3 is TGTGCCAGCAGCTTGGGGAGCGGGGGGCTCTACGAGCAGTACTTC.

This chain connects TRBV7-3 to TRBJ2-4; 14 bases match TRBD2. This CDR3 contains 22 residues. Trimming at V came to 2 bases and at J to 5 bases, leaving 20 bases not matched to a gene. Germline V lookup: CDR1 SGHTA, CDR2 FQGTGA. CDR3 sequence: CASSLFYGGGLAGGTEQNIQYF. The CDR3 DNA reads as TGTGCCAGCAGCTTATTTTATGGGGGCGGACTAGCGGGAGGCACCGAGCAAAACATTCAGTACTTC.

This chain connects TRBV29-1 to TRBJ1-2; possible D gene TRBD1, 6 bases. This CDR3 comprises 13 residues. V was clipped by 7 bases and J by 6 bases, with 18 bases between them. The germline V gene encodes CDR1 SQVTM and CDR2 ANQGSEA. CDR3 amino acids: CSALTGFGDGYTF. CDR3 coding DNA: TGCAGCGCCCTGACAGGTTTCGGTGATGGCTACACCTTC.

The V and J genes are TRBV2 and TRBJ2-5, with D possibly TRBD2 on 6 matching bases. This CDR3 contains 15 residues. Per the germline V gene, CDR1 is SNHLY and CDR2 is FYNNEI. Trimming pared 3 bases from V and 5 bases from J, leaving 16 bases between. The CDR3 loop reads CASSDGLGGAETQYF. The CDR3 DNA sequence: TGTGCCAGCAGTGATGGGCTGGGGGGAGCGGAGACCCAGTACTTC.

CDR3 bases: TGTGCCACCAGCCCTAGGGACTCCAACACTGAAGCTTTCTTT. This encodes CATSPRDSNTEAFF. The chain joins TRBV15 to TRBJ1-1, with TRBD1 as a possible D gene (5 bases). V lost 5 bases and J 2 bases, leaving 12 bases between the germline ends. CDR1 and CDR2 (germline): LNHNV, YYDKDF (reference sequence). This CDR3 region has 14 residues. The full variable domain, rest sourced from reference TRBV15 and TRBJ1-1, is DAMVIQNPRYQVTQFGKPVTLSCSQTLNHNVMYWYQQKSSQAPKLLFHYYDKDFNNEADTPDNFQSRRPNTSFCFLDIRSPGLGDTAMYLCATSPRDSNTEAFFGQGTRLTVV.

The chain couples TRBV7-2 to TRBJ1-2; possible D gene TRBD1, 5 bases. Germline CDR1 SGHTA, CDR2 FQGNSA. The length of the CDR3 is 14 residues. The V and J ends lost 1 base and 5 bases respectively, with 11 bases between them. Here the CDR3 DNA reads TGTGCCAGCAGCTTAGAGATGGGGCCTTATGGCTACACCTTC. It yields the protein CASSLEMGPYGYTF.

This chain joins TRBV2 and TRBJ1-1; D is undetermined. The ends were cut back, 8 bases at V and 0 bases at J, with 10 bases in the middle. The CDR3 has 13 residues. Germline values: CDR1 SNHLY, CDR2 FYNNEI. CDR3 amino acids: CASGLQLNTEAFF. CDR3 in DNA: TGTGCCAGCGGTCTACAGCTGAACACTGAAGCTTTCTTT.

This rearrangement joins TRBV11-2 to TRBJ2-5, with 7 positions matching TRBD2. The J segment lost 0 bases and the V segment lost 8 bases, leaving 3 bases of the junction unmatched. Germline CDR1 reads SGHAT; CDR2 reads FQNNGV. The CDR3 totals 13 residues. The CDR3 loop is CASGLADQETQYF. The CDR3 region has the DNA TGTGCCAGCGGGCTAGCGGACCAAGAGACCCAGTACTTC.

This chain connects TRBV7-9 to TRBJ2-7; no firm D call. This CDR3 is 11 amino acids long. Germline values: CDR1 SEHNR, CDR2 FQNEAQ (reference sequence). The germline V and J ends were trimmed by 5 bases and 2 bases, with 4 bases remaining between them. Here the CDR3 reads CASSHTYEQYF. DNA for the CDR3: TGTGCCAGCAGCCACACCTACGAGCAGTACTTC.

The gene calls are TRBV19 and TRBJ1-2; 8 bases fit TRBD1. Germline V lookup: CDR1 LNHDA, CDR2 SQIVND (reference sequence). CDR3 length: 14 amino acids. With V trimmed by 8 bases and J by 8 bases, 13 bases remained unmatched. CDR3 in amino acids: CASCPGTGREGYTF. Written as DNA, the CDR3 is TGTGCCAGTTGCCCCGGGACAGGAAGAGAGGGCTACACCTTC.

The V gene is TRBV25-1, the J gene TRBJ2-5; perhaps TRBD2 as D (5 bases). V lost 3 bases, J lost 2 bases, and 16 bases lay in between. Looked up from germline, CDR1 is MGHDK and CDR2 is SYGVNS. The CDR3 has 16 amino acids. In DNA form, the CDR3 reads TGTGCCAGCAGTGACAGAGGGAGACGGGTACAAGAGACCCAGTACTTC. Translation gives CASSDRGRRVQETQYF. The variable domain in full, completed from reference TRBV25-1 and TRBJ2-5, reads EADIYQTPRYLVIGTGKKITLECSQTMGHDKMYWYQQDPGMELHLIHYSYGVNSTEKGDLSSESTVSRIRTEHFPLTLESARPSHTSQYLCASSDRGRRVQETQYFGPGTRLLVL.

The gene calls are TRBV6-5 and TRBJ2-7; TRBD1 is a possible D gene (7 bases). CDR1 is MNHEY, CDR2 SVGAGI, per germline. This CDR3 has 14 residues. Trimming removed 6 bases from V and 1 base from J, with 13 bases in between. CDR3 nucleotide sequence: TGTGCCAGCAGATTACCAGGGGGGTCCTACGAGCAGTACTTC. It is translated as CASRLPGGSYEQYF.

CDR3 amino acids: CASSRLAGAYEQYF. The CDR3 region has the DNA TGTGCCAGCAGTCGACTAGCGGGCGCCTACGAGCAGTACTTC. The V and J genes are TRBV7-9 and TRBJ2-5; TRBD2 matches 10 bases. With the DNA end fitting TRBJ2-7 better, the J assignment may be wrong. The CDR3 has 14 residues. Per the germline V gene, CDR1 is SEHNR and CDR2 is FQNEAQ (reference sequence).

J is TRBJ1-1 and V is TRBV4-1; no definite D call. The CDR3 covers 15 residues. V was cut by 0 bases and J by 0 bases, with 8 bases left in between. Per the germline V gene, CDR1 is MGHRA and CDR2 is YSYEKL. The CDR3 DNA reads as TGCGCCAGCAGCCAAGAACAGCTTATGAACACTGAAGCTTTCTTT. This encodes CASSQEQLMNTEAFF.

The rearrangement uses TRBV2 and TRBJ2-5; TRBD2 aligns across 9 bases. J was trimmed by 5 bases and V by 0 bases; bases with no gene match: 13. Germline V gives CDR1 SNHLY, CDR2 FYNNEI. The CDR3 runs to 18 residues. The CDR3 DNA sequence: TGTGCCAGCAGTGAAGCGCGTTTGGCGGGAGGGAGGGGGGAGACCCAGTACTTC. Protein sequence: CASSEARLAGGRGETQYF.

V and J are TRBV27 and TRBJ2-7, with D tentatively TRBD2 (6 bases). Trimming took off 0 bases at V and 1 base at J, with 13 bases between the two ends. In germline, CDR1 is MNHEY, CDR2 SMNVEV (reference sequence). The CDR3 consists of 16 residues. The CDR3 loop reads CASSLSGGEKSYEQYF. For the CDR3, the DNA is TGTGCCAGCAGTTTATCTGGAGGGGAGAAATCCTACGAGCAGTACTTC.

The chain combines TRBV7-9 with TRBJ1-4; TRBD1 might be the D (6 bases). Germline lookup yields CDR1 SEHNR and CDR2 FQNEAQ (reference sequence). This CDR3 region has 14 residues. V gave up 5 bases and J gave up 4 bases, with 11 bases separating them. CDR3 DNA sequence: TGTGCCAGCAGCCATCGGGACAATAATGAAAAACTGTTTTTT. Protein product: CASSHRDNNEKLFF.

The rearrangement joins TRBV10-3 to TRBJ1-1; 7 bases map to TRBD1. CDR3 length equals 12 residues. The V segment lost 9 bases and the J segment 1 base; nucleotides outside the gene matches: 2. The germline V gene encodes CDR1 ENHRY and CDR2 SYGVKD. CDR3 nucleotide sequence: TGTGCCATTAGACAGGGGAACACTGAAGCTTTCTTT. Translation: CAIRQGNTEAFF.